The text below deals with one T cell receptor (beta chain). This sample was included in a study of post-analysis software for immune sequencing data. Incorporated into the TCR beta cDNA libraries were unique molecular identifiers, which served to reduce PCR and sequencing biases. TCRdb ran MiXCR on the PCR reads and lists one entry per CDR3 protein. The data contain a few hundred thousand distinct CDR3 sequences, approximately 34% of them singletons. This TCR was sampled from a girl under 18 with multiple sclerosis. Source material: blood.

The CDR3 loop is CSAMTSVDQETQYF. CDR3 sequence (DNA): TGCAGTGCCATGACTAGCGTGGACCAAGAGACCCAGTACTTC. The chain couples TRBV20-1 to TRBJ2-5; TRBD2 aligns across 8 bases. The ends lost 6 bases at V and 0 bases at J; junction bases unmatched: 6. This CDR3 comprises 14 residues. The germline V gene has CDR1 DFQATT and CDR2 SNEGSKA (reference sequence).